A selection of T cell receptor beta chains follows, all from one sample in a study of T cell responses to AZD1222 COVID-19 vaccine. Generated by immunoSEQ multiplex PCR, the TCRdb table keeps only in-frame clones and is missing some. Of under 200,000 clones listed, approximately 94% were seen once; the top ten hold 7% to 9.5%. Sample: peripheral blood, taken on day 0 of AZD1222 vaccination. The origin of the receptors is an adult in good health. CDR3s include the opening cysteine and the closing phenylalanine or tryptophan. The order of the fields is V gene, D gene, J gene, clone size, CDR3 DNA, CDR3 protein. The D gene is left open where the match is weak. Expanded clones get a size class; other rows say once, few or many, or leave the size out.

v_gene: TRBV30; d_gene: NA; j_gene: TRBJ1-2; abundance: NA; CDR3nt: TGTGCCTGGAGTACCGACAGGCTATCCTATGGCTACACCTTC; CDR3aa: CAWSTDRLSYGYTF
v_gene: TRBV7-6; d_gene: TRBD2; j_gene: TRBJ2-7; abundance: once; CDR3nt: TGTGCCAGCACCCAGGATGGGGCGGGAGACTACGAGCAGTACTTC; CDR3aa: CASTQDGAGDYEQYF
v_gene: TRBV28; d_gene: TRBD2; j_gene: TRBJ2-1; abundance: few; CDR3nt: TGTGCCAGCAGACGACAGATTTGGGCTAGCGGGAGCTCCTACAATGAGCAGTTCTTC; CDR3aa: CASRRQIWASGSSYNEQFF
v_gene: TRBV3-1/TRBV3-2; d_gene: TRBD1; j_gene: TRBJ2-7; abundance: NA; CDR3nt: TGTGCCAGCAGCCAAGCAAGGACAGGGTCGTACGAGCAGTACTTC; CDR3aa: CASSQARTGSYEQYF
v_gene: TRBV28; d_gene: NA; j_gene: TRBJ2-7; abundance: NA; CDR3nt: TGTGCCAGCAGTTCACTCCTCAACAGTATCCTGCTCTACGAGCAGTACTTC; CDR3aa: CASSSLLNSILLYEQYF
v_gene: TRBV9; d_gene: NA; j_gene: TRBJ2-7; abundance: NA; CDR3nt: TGTGCCAGCAGCGCCCGGACCGACCTCTCCTACGAGCAGTACTTC; CDR3aa: CASSARTDLSYEQYF
v_gene: TRBV11-3; d_gene: NA; j_gene: TRBJ2-4; abundance: NA; CDR3nt: TGTGCCAGCAGGTTTGGGCAGCAGAACATTCAGTACTTC; CDR3aa: CASRFGQQNIQYF
v_gene: TRBV18; d_gene: NA; j_gene: TRBJ1-6; abundance: NA; CDR3nt: TGTGCCAGCTCACCATTGGGCGAAAATAATTCACCCCTCCACTTT; CDR3aa: CASSPLGENNSPLHF
v_gene: TRBV28; d_gene: NA; j_gene: TRBJ1-1; abundance: NA; CDR3nt: TGTGCCAGCAGTTCACCGGGACCGGTTTGGGACACTGAAGCTTTCTTT; CDR3aa: CASSSPGPVWDTEAFF
v_gene: TRBV13; d_gene: NA; j_gene: TRBJ1-1; abundance: NA; CDR3nt: TGTGCCAGCAGCCCCCTGGGACACCATGAAGCTTTCTTT; CDR3aa: CASSPLGHHEAFF
v_gene: TRBV9; d_gene: NA; j_gene: TRBJ2-1; abundance: NA; CDR3nt: TGTGCCAGCAGCGTAGCAGCTCTTGCGGGGCCCTACAATGAGCAGTTCTTC; CDR3aa: CASSVAALAGPYNEQFF
v_gene: TRBV29-1; d_gene: NA; j_gene: TRBJ2-3; abundance: NA; CDR3nt: TGCAGCGTCCATCAGGACGCCAACACAGATACGCAGTATTTT; CDR3aa: CSVHQDANTDTQYF
v_gene: TRBV6-5; d_gene: TRBD1; j_gene: TRBJ2-1; abundance: once; CDR3nt: TGTGCCAGCAGTTACTCGAGGGACAGGGGCATCAATGAGCAGTTCTTC; CDR3aa: CASSYSRDRGINEQFF
v_gene: TRBV12-2; d_gene: NA; j_gene: TRBJ2-7; abundance: NA; CDR3nt: TGTGCAAGTCGCAACATATCCGCCCCGAGAGGCCCCTCCTACGAGCAGTACTTC; CDR3aa: CASRNISAPRGPSYEQYF
v_gene: TRBV12-3/TRBV12-4; d_gene: TRBD1; j_gene: TRBJ1-1; abundance: NA; CDR3nt: TGTGCCAGCAGGGACAGGGGTTACACTGAAGCTTTCTTT; CDR3aa: CASRDRGYTEAFF
v_gene: TRBV29-1; d_gene: TRBD1; j_gene: TRBJ2-7; abundance: NA; CDR3nt: TGCAGCGTTGAAAAGGGGACAGGGGGCTCCGAGCAGTACTTC; CDR3aa: CSVEKGTGGSEQYF
v_gene: TRBV2; d_gene: NA; j_gene: TRBJ1-5; abundance: NA; CDR3nt: TGTGCCAGCAATCGGGAGAGCAATCAGCCCCAGCATTTT; CDR3aa: CASNRESNQPQHF
v_gene: TRBV12-3/TRBV12-4; d_gene: TRBD2; j_gene: TRBJ2-7; abundance: NA; CDR3nt: TGTGCCAGCGGATTCGGGGGGGAGCAGTACTTC; CDR3aa: CASGFGGEQYF
v_gene: TRBV5-6; d_gene: NA; j_gene: TRBJ1-1; abundance: few; CDR3nt: TGTGCCAGCAGCGAGGGGACATCGAACACTGAAGCTTTCTTT; CDR3aa: CASSEGTSNTEAFF
v_gene: TRBV11-1; d_gene: TRBD2; j_gene: TRBJ2-1; abundance: NA; CDR3nt: TGTGCCAGCAGCTTAAGACTAGCGGGAGCGGGTGAGCAGTTCTTC; CDR3aa: CASSLRLAGAGEQFF
v_gene: TRBV2; d_gene: NA; j_gene: TRBJ2-7; abundance: NA; CDR3nt: TGTGCCAGCAGTAAGTTAGACGGCGAGCAGTACTTC; CDR3aa: CASSKLDGEQYF
v_gene: TRBV18; d_gene: TRBD1; j_gene: TRBJ1-6; abundance: NA; CDR3nt: TGTGCCAGCTCACCGAGTACAGGGGGGGGTATATCACCCCTCCACTTT; CDR3aa: CASSPSTGGGISPLHF
v_gene: TRBV7-2; d_gene: NA; j_gene: TRBJ1-2; abundance: NA; CDR3nt: TGTGCCAGCAGCTTAAGGGATACAGATTGGGGCTACACCTTC; CDR3aa: CASSLRDTDWGYTF
v_gene: TRBV4-1; d_gene: TRBD2; j_gene: TRBJ2-1; abundance: NA; CDR3nt: TGCGCCAGCAGCCAGCTAGCGGGATTGCATGAGCAGTTCTTC; CDR3aa: CASSQLAGLHEQFF
v_gene: TRBV5-1; d_gene: NA; j_gene: TRBJ2-1; abundance: once; CDR3nt: TGCGCCAGCAGCTTATCTCAAACAGGGACCCCCTACAATGAGCAGTTCTTC; CDR3aa: CASSLSQTGTPYNEQFF
v_gene: TRBV19; d_gene: NA; j_gene: TRBJ1-5; abundance: NA; CDR3nt: TGTGCCAGTAGTATAGTAAAGGGCGAGAATCAGCCCCAGCATTTT; CDR3aa: CASSIVKGENQPQHF
v_gene: TRBV6-5; d_gene: NA; j_gene: TRBJ1-1; abundance: NA; CDR3nt: TGTGCCAGCACGGCAAGGTGGGCTTTCTTT; CDR3aa: CASTARWAFF
v_gene: TRBV11-2; d_gene: NA; j_gene: TRBJ1-5; abundance: NA; CDR3nt: TGTGCCAGCAGCCGAGGGGGGGGCAATCAGCCCCAGCATTTT; CDR3aa: CASSRGGGNQPQHF
v_gene: TRBV7-3; d_gene: NA; j_gene: TRBJ2-1; abundance: NA; CDR3nt: TGTGCCAGCAGCTTAATCGGAGGGAGATTGAACAATGAGCAGTTCTTC; CDR3aa: CASSLIGGRLNNEQFF
v_gene: TRBV6-5; d_gene: NA; j_gene: TRBJ1-2; abundance: NA; CDR3nt: TGTGCCAGCAGGGATGGACCTTGGAACTATGGCTACACCTTC; CDR3aa: CASRDGPWNYGYTF
v_gene: TRBV28; d_gene: NA; j_gene: TRBJ1-4; abundance: once; CDR3nt: TGTGCCAGCAGTTTTTCGGGTGAAAAACTGTTTTTT; CDR3aa: CASSFSGEKLFF
v_gene: TRBV27; d_gene: NA; j_gene: TRBJ2-7; abundance: NA; CDR3nt: TGTGCCAGCAGTTTAATTTCCACAGGGAGGGTCCCTTACGAGCAGTACTTC; CDR3aa: CASSLISTGRVPYEQYF
v_gene: TRBV9; d_gene: NA; j_gene: TRBJ2-1; abundance: NA; CDR3nt: TGTGCCAGCAGCGCCAGCACCGGGGTCTCCTACAATGAGCAGTTCTTC; CDR3aa: CASSASTGVSYNEQFF
v_gene: TRBV7-9; d_gene: NA; j_gene: TRBJ1-6; abundance: NA; CDR3nt: TGTGCCAGCAGCCCAGGGACGGGAAGCTCCTATAATTCACCCCTCCACTTT; CDR3aa: CASSPGTGSSYNSPLHF
v_gene: TRBV7-9; d_gene: TRBD2; j_gene: TRBJ2-5; abundance: NA; CDR3nt: TGTGCCAGCAGCGGGGAGGGTGAAGGGTACCAAGAGACCCAGTACTTC; CDR3aa: CASSGEGEGYQETQYF
v_gene: TRBV7-3; d_gene: TRBD2; j_gene: TRBJ2-7; abundance: NA; CDR3nt: TGTGCCAGCAGCCCGGGACTAGGGACTTACGAGCAGTACTTC; CDR3aa: CASSPGLGTYEQYF
v_gene: TRBV29-1; d_gene: TRBD1; j_gene: TRBJ2-1; abundance: NA; CDR3nt: TGCAGCGACGGACAGGGGGCGTACAATGAGCAGTTCTTC; CDR3aa: CSDGQGAYNEQFF
v_gene: TRBV2; d_gene: TRBD1; j_gene: TRBJ1-4; abundance: NA; CDR3nt: TGTGCCAGCATCAGGGGGCGGGGTGAAAAACTGTTTTTT; CDR3aa: CASIRGRGEKLFF
v_gene: TRBV18; d_gene: NA; j_gene: TRBJ1-3; abundance: NA; CDR3nt: TGTGCCAGCTCACCCCGTTTCGGGGGACGAAACACCATATATTTT; CDR3aa: CASSPRFGGRNTIYF
v_gene: TRBV9; d_gene: NA; j_gene: TRBJ2-1; abundance: once; CDR3nt: TGTGCCAGCAGCGACTTCGGCTATGAGCAGTTCTTC; CDR3aa: CASSDFGYEQFF